One sample yielded the 4 T cell receptor beta chains listed below, sequenced in a study of cytomegalovirus exposure and HLA in healthy donors. In the PCR, 60 Vbeta and 13 Jbeta primers were used. Using immunoSEQ multiplex PCR, the repertoire was profiled, and TCRdb retains in-frame clones only, with some absent. The profile shows around 150,000 clones, approximately 81% of them singletons. The sample consisted of PBMCs. These receptors came from a man between 18 and 35 years old in good health and CMV-seropositive.

The chain uses TRBV2 and TRBJ1-1; possible D gene TRBD1, 5 bases. There are 14 residues in the CDR3. Germline-derived CDR1 and CDR2 are SNHLY and FYNNEI. With 5 bases removed from V and 6 bases from J, the gap between germline ends came to 16 bases. CDR3 in amino acids: CASSHPGGMSEAFF. CDR3 DNA: TGTGCCAGCAGTCACCCCGGGGGGATGTCTGAAGCTTTCTTT.

The chain employs TRBV18 and TRBJ1-3; D might be TRBD1 (5 bases). The CDR3 has 15 residues. Trimming cost V 2 bases and J 2 bases, with 10 bases left between them. Germline V CDR1 and CDR2: KGHSH, LQKENI. For the CDR3, the DNA is TGTGCCAGCTCACCAGCGACAGTTACTGGAAACACCATATATTTT. Translated: CASSPATVTGNTIYF.

CDR3 region: CASSDRDTLSYNEQFF. In DNA form, the CDR3 reads TGTGCCAGCAGCGACCGGGACACACTCTCCTACAATGAGCAGTTCTTC. The chain couples TRBV9 to TRBJ2-1; D is perhaps TRBD1 (6 bases). Trimming left V 3 bases short and J 0 bases short, with 13 bases between. The CDR3 sequence is 16 residues long. Germline V lookup: CDR1 SGDLS, CDR2 YYNGEE.

V gene TRBV19 combines with J gene TRBJ2-1, with D tentatively TRBD1 (6 bases). Trimming took 1 base from V and 8 from J, leaving 12 bases between them. The germline CDR1 and CDR2 sequences are LNHDA and SQIVND (reference sequence). The CDR3 covers 14 residues. CDR3 residues: CASSIGPGDHEQFF. The CDR3 DNA sequence: TGTGCCAGTAGTATAGGTCCAGGGGATCATGAGCAGTTCTTC. Based on the CDR3 plus reference TRBV19 and TRBJ2-1, the full variable domain is DGGITQSPKYLFRKEGQNVTLSCEQNLNHDAMYWYRQDPGQGLRLIYYSQIVNDFQKGDIAEGYSVSREKKESFPLTVTSAQKNPTAFYLCASSIGPGDHEQFFGPGTRLTVL.